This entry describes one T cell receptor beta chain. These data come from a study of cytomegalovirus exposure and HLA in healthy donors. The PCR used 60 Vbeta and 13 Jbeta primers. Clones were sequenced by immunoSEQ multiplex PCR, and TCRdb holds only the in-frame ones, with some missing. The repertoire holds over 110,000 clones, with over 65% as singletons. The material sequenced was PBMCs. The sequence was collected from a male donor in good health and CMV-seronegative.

The CDR3 region is CASRIQGRTETQYF. The CDR3 DNA reads TGCGCCAGCAGGATACAGGGCCGAACAGAGACCCAGTACTTC. This chain links TRBV5-1 with TRBJ2-5; D is perhaps TRBD1 (6 bases). Trimming cost V 5 bases and J 4 bases, with 15 bases left between them. The V gene's germline CDR1 is SGHRS and CDR2 YFSETQ. The CDR3 extends over 14 amino acids.